One sample yielded the 20 T cell receptor beta chains listed below, sequenced in a study of Graves' ophthalmopathy and Graves' hyperthyroidism. From RNA, the CDR3 regions of TCR beta chains were amplified and sequenced. RT-PCR with HTBI primers came first, then second-round multiplex PCR. TCRdb re-analysed the multiplex PCR reads in MiXCR, keeping a single row per CDR3 protein. The data hold 650,000 to 800,000 distinct CDR3 sequences, with roughly 41% observed a single time. Sequences were obtained from peripheral blood. The receptor set was obtained from an adult man with Graves' ophthalmopathy.

The table lists this clonotype with many counts. The rearrangement links TRBV10-3 to TRBJ1-4, with 8 nucleotides matching TRBD1. The CDR3 loop spans 16 amino acids. Germline values: CDR1 ENHRY, CDR2 SYGVKD. Unmatched junction bases numbered 9, after V lost 5 bases and J lost 4 bases. The CDR3 sequence is CAISSRTGIGNEKLFF. Written as DNA, the CDR3 is TGTGCCATCAGTTCCAGGACAGGGATTGGTAATGAAAAACTGTTTTTT.

This clonotype has at least ten counts. The chain couples TRBV24-1 to TRBJ2-7, with TRBD2 matching over 7 bases. This CDR3 has 15 residues. Germline V CDR1 and CDR2: KGHDR, SFDVKD. The trim removed 1 base at V and 0 bases at J, leaving 2 bases unmatched. The CDR3 DNA reads TGTGCCACCAGTGATTTTGTAGCGGGCTCCTACGAGCAGTACTTC. As protein: CATSDFVAGSYEQYF.

This clonotype was counted between two and nine times. This rearrangement joins TRBV9 to TRBJ1-2; 9 bases are a match to TRBD1. V dropped 3 bases and J dropped 4; count of bases not matched to a gene: 7. Germline-derived CDR1 and CDR2 are SGDLS and YYNGEE. The CDR3 loop spans 15 amino acids. The CDR3 loop is CASSGPGTGSYGYTF. The CDR3 DNA follows: TGTGCCAGCAGCGGACCCGGGACAGGGTCCTATGGCTACACCTTC.

This clonotype was counted only a few times. V and J are TRBV6-1 and TRBJ1-1; TRBD1 agrees at 7 bases. The CDR3 extends over 13 amino acids. V was pared by 7 bases and J by 7 bases, with 9 bases of the junction left unmatched. Germline CDR1 reads MNHNS; CDR2 reads SASEGT. CDR3 in DNA: TGTGCCAGCACAACAGGGGCTAAGCTTGAAGCTTTCTTT. This codes for CASTTGAKLEAFF.

The chain couples TRBV19 to TRBJ1-2; 9 nucleotides line up with TRBD1. CDR1 is LNHDA, CDR2 SQIVND, per germline (reference sequence). The V gene end was trimmed by 10 bases and the J gene end by 3 bases; junction bases not matched to a gene: 6. The CDR3 runs to 13 residues. The CDR3 DNA sequence: TGTGCCACGCTGGACAGGGGTGACTATGGCTACACCTTC. It encodes CATLDRGDYGYTF. The full variable domain, in which reference TRBV19 and TRBJ1-2 provide the parts outside the CDR3, is DGGITQSPKYLFRKEGQNVTLSCEQNLNHDAMYWYRQDPGQGLRLIYYSQIVNDFQKGDIAEGYSVSREKKESFPLTVTSAQKNPTAFYLCATLDRGDYGYTFGSGTRLTVV.

In its sample, this clonotype was seen many times. The CDR3 DNA follows: TGTGCCAGCAGTGAATACACCGACAGGGGGGAAGGTTCACCCCTCCACTTT. Translation gives CASSEYTDRGEGSPLHF. The chain combines TRBV25-1 with TRBJ1-6; TRBD1 agrees at 9 bases. V shed 0 bases and J 9 bases; nucleotides not matched to a gene: 9. Germline V gene lookup returns CDR1 MGHDK and CDR2 SYGVNS. The CDR3 runs to 17 residues.

The sample holds many counts of this clonotype. The rearrangement joins TRBV5-1 to TRBJ2-5; 8 nucleotides align to TRBD2. Trimming cost V 0 bases and J 2 bases; bases outside gene matches: 6. The CDR3 consists of 16 residues. The germline gives CDR1 SGHRS, CDR2 YFSETQ. CDR3 sequence reads: CASSLGAGGRQETQYF. Written as DNA, the CDR3 is TGCGCCAGCAGCTTGGGTGCGGGAGGACGGCAAGAGACCCAGTACTTC.

This clonotype was seen more than once but under ten times. This chain connects TRBV5-5 to TRBJ2-7, with D perhaps TRBD2 (6 bases). Germline V gene lookup returns CDR1 SGHKS and CDR2 YYEKEE (reference sequence). The V end lost 0 bases, the J end lost 2 bases, and 9 bases lay between the germline ends. This CDR3 is 14 amino acids long. The DNA of the CDR3 is TGTGCCAGCAGCTTGGCCTGGGGGGCCTACGAGCAGTACTTC. Encoded protein: CASSLAWGAYEQYF.

The V and J genes are TRBV20-1 and TRBJ2-7; D may match TRBD1 or TRBD2 (7 bases each). Looked up from germline, CDR1 is DFQATT and CDR2 is SNEGSKA (reference sequence). This CDR3 is 15 amino acids long. The ends were cut back, 3 bases at V and 2 bases at J, with 17 bases in the middle. The CDR3 DNA reads TGCAGTGCTAGGGGAAGGGGGCGGGAGCCCTACGAGCAGTACTTC. It encodes CSARGRGREPYEQYF.

This clonotype was counted a few times. V is TRBV4-3 and J is TRBJ1-4; a possible D gene is TRBD1 (6 bases). Trimming took off 4 bases at V and 0 bases at J, with 12 bases between the two ends. The CDR3 is 16 residues long. Germline loops: CDR1 LGHNA, CDR2 YSLEER. CDR3 in amino acids: CASSPQGVSTNEKLFF. The CDR3 DNA reads TGCGCCAGCAGCCCACAGGGAGTATCAACTAATGAAAAACTGTTTTTT.

This clonotype has at least ten counts. The V gene is TRBV5-1, the J gene TRBJ1-1; D is possibly TRBD1 (5 bases). The V end lost 4 bases, the J end lost 11 bases, and 21 bases lay between the germline ends. Germline CDR1 SGHRS, CDR2 YFSETQ. The CDR3 is made up of 14 amino acids. The CDR3 nucleotides are TGCGCCAGCAGCCCATTGTATGGCGGGGGATCGGCTTTCTTT. Translating gives CASSPLYGGGSAFF.

A word on this clonotype: Compared with germline, one end of the junction differs, possibly owing to a read error. The chain has TRBV12-3 or TRBV12-4 and TRBJ1-2; D perhaps matches TRBD1 (5 bases). The CDR3 consists of 16 residues. CDR3 amino acids: CAISAQGDSGFGGYTF. The CDR3 DNA reads as TGTGCCATCAGTGCCCAGGGAGATAGTGGCTTTGGTGGCTACACCTTC.

In the case of this clonotype: Possible read error: a much larger clone is one base away. The chain has TRBV10-3 and TRBJ1-1; D is perhaps TRBD1 (6 bases). The CDR3 totals 11 residues. Looked up from germline, CDR1 is ENHRY and CDR2 is SYGVKD. V was trimmed by 10 bases and J by 10 bases, leaving 16 bases between them. The CDR3 region has the DNA TGTGCCACGAGAGGGGGGAGGGCAGCTTTCTTT. Its translation: CATRGGRAAFF.

This clonotype was picked up many times. V usage is TRBV9 and J usage is TRBJ2-2, with no clear D. Per germline, CDR1 SGDLS and CDR2 YYNGEE. This CDR3 is built from 16 residues. Trimming stripped 4 bases from V and 4 bases from J, with 17 bases between. CDR3 nucleotide sequence: TGTGCCAGCAGCCCCGATCTCCCTTACGGCACCGGGGAGCTGTTTTTT. This codes for CASSPDLPYGTGELFF.

About this clonotype itself: One base away lies a much larger clone, so this may be a sequencing read error. The chain employs TRBV2 and TRBJ2-2; no definite D call. The CDR3 covers 15 residues. Germline CDR1 SNHLY, CDR2 FYNNEI. V lost 3 bases and J lost 1, with 9 bases in between. The CDR3 spells CASSEPGRNTGELFF. The CDR3 DNA reads as TGTGCCAGCAGTGAGCCTGGCCGGAACACCGGGGAGCTGTTTTTT.

The gene calls are TRBV6-1 and TRBJ2-6; 8 bases fit TRBD1. Germline assignment: CDR1 MNHNS and CDR2 SASEGT. V shed 6 bases and J 0 bases; nucleotides not matched to a gene: 7. The CDR3 is 17 amino acids. The CDR3 DNA sequence: TGTGCCAGCAGCCGCGGACAGGGAACCTCTGGGGCCAACGTCCTGACTTTC. It encodes CASSRGQGTSGANVLTF.

This chain joins TRBV7-3 and TRBJ1-6; 9 nucleotides align to TRBD1. J gave up 9 bases and V 2 bases, and 5 bases lay outside the gene matches. Germline-derived CDR1 and CDR2 are SGHTA and FQGTGA. The CDR3 runs 15 residues. The CDR3 region is CASSLVGQGTSPLHF. The CDR3 bases are TGTGCCAGCAGCTTAGTGGGACAGGGTACTTCACCCCTCCACTTT.

The chain has TRBV9 and TRBJ1-1; maybe TRBD1 (5 bases). The CDR3 runs 18 residues. Germline V gene lookup returns CDR1 SGDLS and CDR2 YYNGEE. V was pared by 3 bases and J by 3 bases, with 24 bases between. The DNA of the CDR3 is TGTGCCAGCAGCGAAGACGGACCGAACACCGGGGGAGACACTGAAGCTTTCTTT. Protein product: CASSEDGPNTGGDTEAFF. The variable domain in full, with the rest retrieved from reference TRBV9 and TRBJ1-1, is DSGVTQTPKHLITATGQRVTLRCSPRSGDLSVYWYQQSLDQGLQFLIQYYNGEERAKGNILERFSAQQFPDLHSELNLSSLELGDSALYFCASSEDGPNTGGDTEAFFGQGTRLTVV.

The chain uses TRBV25-1 and TRBJ2-1; no clear D. CDR1 is MGHDK, CDR2 SYGVNS, per germline. V lost 8 bases and J 0 bases, leaving 14 bases between the germline ends. The CDR3 loop spans 15 amino acids. The CDR3 nucleotides read TGTGCCAGCGCCCCCCCGAGAGGCTCCTACAATGAGCAGTTCTTC. This encodes CASAPPRGSYNEQFF.

About this clonotype itself: A read error may explain this, as a much larger clone is one base away. The chain couples TRBV7-2 to TRBJ2-7; 7 bases match TRBD2. The V gene's germline CDR1 is SGHTA and CDR2 FQGNSA. The CDR3 consists of 15 residues. CDR3 sequence reads: CAGSLDRGVSYEQYF. CDR3 DNA sequence: TGTGCCGGCAGCTTAGACCGGGGGGTCTCCTACGAGCAGTACTTC. Combining the CDR3 with reference TRBV7-2 and TRBJ2-7 gives the whole variable domain GAGVSQSPSNKVTEKGKDVELRCDPISGHTALYWYRQSLGQGLEFLIYFQGNSAPDKSGLPSDRFSAERTGGSVSTLTIQRTQQEDSAVYLCAGSLDRGVSYEQYFGPGTRLTVT.